Sequencing of this T cell receptor (beta chain) was carried out in a study of cytomegalovirus exposure and HLA in healthy donors. Study summary: Within the Caucasian-associated ancestry cluster were about 81% of the approximately 400 genotyped donors.

With respect to this clone: As yet, its antigen is unknown.

Per the germline V gene, CDR1 is SGHNT and CDR2 is YYREEE (reference sequence). The CDR3 loop spans 15 amino acids. V lost 4 bases, J lost 5 bases, and 8 bases stayed unmatched. Healthy bone marrow donors supplied every sample. The study's findings and limits: The investigators catalogued 180 or so TCR beta chains as cytomegalovirus-associated. Generally TCR sequences proved uncommon, though certain public TCRs appeared in numerous donors.

In the PCR, 60 Vbeta and 13 Jbeta primers were used. Profiling relied on immunoSEQ multiplex PCR, and the TCRdb table lists in-frame clones only, not all of them. The sample includes approximately 210,000 clones, roughly 83% of them seen just once. This TCR came from a woman aged 50 to 60 in good health and CMV-seronegative. Source material: PBMCs. The V gene is TRBV5-4, the J gene TRBJ2-1; 8 bases are a match to TRBD2. DNA of the CDR3: TGTGCCAGCAGCCCGCCGGGACTAGAAAACAATGAGCAGTTCTTC. Its translation is CASSPPGLENNEQFF.